This T cell receptor beta chain originates from a study of cytomegalovirus exposure and HLA in healthy donors. Looking at the study overall: Samples from HLA-typed donors yielded about 85 million unique TCRs in an early data release. Broader study findings: Equally common other TCR beta chains were less clonally expanded than HLA-associated ones, a later analysis found. Later work found most CMV-associated TCR beta chains apparently HLA-restricted. Among the CMV-associated chains, a few were confirmed in vitro as specific for CMV antigens.

The primer mix had 60 Vbeta and 13 Jbeta primers. Repertoires were generated with immunoSEQ multiplex PCR, while TCRdb's copy carries only in-frame clones and drops some. The data contain some 130,000 clones, 60% to 85% of them singletons. The ends were cut back, 8 bases at V and 0 bases at J, with 17 bases in the middle. This CDR3 region has 16 residues. Germline lookup yields CDR1 LGHNA and CDR2 YSLEER. This clone has a handful of counts. The target antigen is unknown. The receptor was isolated from a man between 25 and 39 years old in good health and CMV-seronegative. The V and J genes are TRBV4-3 and TRBJ1-3; D is undetermined. The sequencing input was PBMCs. The CDR3 spells CASAVGGSSSGNTIYF. The CDR3 DNA sequence: TGCGCCAGCGCCGTAGGAGGCTCAAGCTCTGGAAACACCATATATTTT.